This note documents a single T cell receptor (beta chain) sequence. The antigen is not known. Trimming at V came to 4 bases and at J to 0 bases, leaving 9 bases not matched to a gene. The CDR3 covers 18 residues. Germline V gene sequence: CDR1 SNHLY, CDR2 FYNNEI. Both 60 Vbeta primers and 13 Jbeta primers went into the PCR. Sequencing used immunoSEQ multiplex PCR; TCRdb keeps in-frame clones, though not all of them. Here the sample spans about 160,000 clones, 70% to 90% being singletons. The sample is drawn from a study of cytomegalovirus exposure and HLA in healthy donors. Study-wide results and limits: In a later analysis, most CMV-associated TCR beta chains appeared HLA-restricted.

Specimen: PBMCs. The rearrangement links TRBV2 to TRBJ2-1, with 10 bases identical to TRBD2. This clonotype originated in a woman in her late teens or twenties in good health and CMV-seronegative. This CDR3 is CASSVELAGANSYNEQFF. DNA of the CDR3: TGTGCCAGCAGTGTGGAGCTAGCGGGGGCGAACTCCTACAATGAGCAGTTCTTC.